The next 11 T cell receptor beta chains were all read from a single sample in a study of T cells in Graves' hyperthyroidism and ophthalmopathy. Researchers took RNA transcripts and amplified the TCR beta CDR3 regions from them. Initially, a first-round RT-PCR of the TCR CDR3 employed the HTBI primer set. TCRdb recomputed calls from the multiplex PCR reads with MiXCR, one row per CDR3 protein. The sample lists hundreds of thousands of distinct CDR3 sequences, 15% occurring once. The sample taken for sequencing was blood. The source of these receptors is a woman between 25 and 40 years old with Graves' hyperthyroidism.

The sample holds many counts of this clonotype. The chain joins TRBV27 to TRBJ1-1; a possible D gene is TRBD1 (6 bases). Trimming removed 5 bases from V and 2 bases from J, with 18 bases in between. CDR1 is MNHEY and CDR2 is SMNVEV in the germline V gene (reference sequence). The CDR3 has 16 amino acids. CDR3 amino acids: CASSPRLDSFNTEAFF. The CDR3 DNA follows: TGTGCCAGCAGTCCCCGACTGGACAGCTTCAACACTGAAGCTTTCTTT.

This clonotype was seen ten or more times. The chain employs TRBV18 and TRBJ1-5, with a tentative D call TRBD1 (5 bases). Trimming shortened V by 2 bases and J by 7 bases, and 15 bases separated the two germline ends. Germline-derived CDR1 and CDR2 are KGHSH and LQKENI. The CDR3 consists of 15 residues. The CDR3 coding sequence is TGTGCCAGCTCACCAAATTCCAGGGATGGACAGCCCCAGCATTTT. Its protein product is CASSPNSRDGQPQHF.

The chain employs TRBV20-1 and TRBJ2-2; D may be TRBD2 (5 bases). The V end was cut by 5 bases, the J end by 3 bases, with 13 bases between. The CDR3 spans 14 residues. Per the germline V gene, CDR1 is DFQATT and CDR2 is SNEGSKA (reference sequence). The chain's CDR3 is CSAPRDFDTGELFF. The DNA for the CDR3 is TGCAGTGCTCCCCGGGATTTCGACACCGGGGAGCTGTTTTTT.

This clonotype was counted at least ten times. V usage is TRBV5-5 and J usage is TRBJ2-7; unclear D gene. Germline CDR1 is SGHKS and CDR2 is YYEKEE (reference sequence). This CDR3 spans 14 amino acids. V was clipped by 0 bases and J by 0 bases, with 7 bases between them. CDR3 DNA: TGTGCCAGCAGCTTGGAACACAGCTCCTACGAGCAGTACTTC. This codes for CASSLEHSSYEQYF.

Many counts were recorded for this clonotype. The chain links TRBV29-1 to TRBJ2-5; tentative D call: TRBD1 (5 bases). V dropped 0 bases and J dropped 7 bases, with 15 bases sitting between them. The germline gives CDR1 SQVTM, CDR2 ANQGSEA. CDR3 length: 14 residues. The chain's CDR3 is CSVEDGHLPGTQYF. The CDR3 DNA is TGCAGCGTTGAAGACGGACACCTCCCCGGGACCCAGTACTTC.

The V and J genes are TRBV24-1 and TRBJ2-1; no clear D. Germline lookup yields CDR1 KGHDR and CDR2 SFDVKD. Trimming removed 3 bases at V and 2 bases at J, with 7 bases between. The CDR3 length is 14 residues. The CDR3 nucleotides read TGTGCCACCAGTGATCCTCCCCCCTACAATGAGCAGTTCTTC. Amino acid sequence: CATSDPPPYNEQFF.

The rearrangement joins TRBV19 to TRBJ2-7, with a possible D match to TRBD1 (6 bases). This CDR3 comprises 16 residues. The germline V gene has CDR1 LNHDA and CDR2 SQIVND (reference sequence). Trimming removed 5 bases at V and 7 bases at J, with 24 bases between. CDR3 coding DNA: TGTGCCAGTAGTCCCTTGGCCAGGGGACCTCAGCGGGAGCAGTACTTC. This gives the protein CASSPLARGPQREQYF.

This chain links TRBV9 with TRBJ2-1; TRBD2 matches at 8 bases. The ends lost 0 bases at V and 4 bases at J; junction bases unmatched: 3. This CDR3 region has 15 residues. The germline CDR1 and CDR2 sequences are SGDLS and YYNGEE. CDR3 DNA: TGTGCCAGCAGCGTAGCCGGGGGGGGGTACAATGAGCAGTTCTTC. Its translation is CASSVAGGGYNEQFF.

This clonotype was recorded at least ten times. CDR3 in DNA: TGTGCCTGGAGTGAACCGCACAAGGTTAAGTACGAGCAGTACTTC. Amino acid sequence: CAWSEPHKVKYEQYF. This chain joins TRBV30 and TRBJ2-7; D unresolved. The CDR3 extends over 15 amino acids. V lost 1 base and J lost 4, with 17 bases in between. CDR1 is GTSNPN, CDR2 SVGIG, per germline (reference sequence).

This clonotype was seen many times. The rearrangement joins TRBV5-1 to TRBJ2-7; 9 bases align to TRBD2. V gave up 4 bases and J gave up 5 bases; unmatched junction bases: 10. Germline V gene sequence: CDR1 SGHRS, CDR2 YFSETQ. CDR3 length: 15 residues. This chain's CDR3 is CASSPGGGRGHEQYF. The CDR3 DNA reads TGCGCCAGCAGCCCGGGAGGCGGGAGGGGTCACGAGCAGTACTTC.

This clonotype showed up many times. The rearrangement joins TRBV5-1 to TRBJ1-2; no reliable D call. The germline V and J ends were trimmed by 0 bases and 6 bases, with 9 bases remaining between them. The CDR3 sequence is 13 residues long. Germline values: CDR1 SGHRS, CDR2 YFSETQ. The CDR3 DNA reads as TGCGCCAGCAGCTTGGCAGGAGATGATGGCTACACCTTC. Its translation is CASSLAGDDGYTF. The whole variable domain, remainder taken from reference TRBV5-1 and TRBJ1-2, is KAGVTQTPRYLIKTRGQQVTLSCSPISGHRSVSWYQQTPGQGLQFLFEYFSETQRNKGNFPGRFSGRQFSNSRSEMNVSTLELGDSALYLCASSLAGDDGYTFGSGTRLTVV.